What follows describes a single TCR beta chain. This record comes from a study of technical replicates of blood from several donors. Germline V lookup: CDR1 LNHNV, CDR2 YYDKDF (reference sequence). The V end lost 5 bases, the J end lost 4 bases, and 18 bases lay between the germline ends. There are 16 residues in the CDR3. Assay used: immunoSEQ multiplex PCR; TCRdb lists only in-frame clones, some missing. The sample has under 95,000 clones, 92% seen once. The V gene is TRBV15, the J gene TRBJ1-3; possibly TRBD1 for D (5 bases). This receptor was identified in a human donor in good health. Material: T cells isolated from PBMCs. CDR3 loop: CATSAKGQGSGNTIYF. The CDR3, as DNA: TGTGCCACCAGCGCGAAGGGTCAGGGCTCCGGAAACACCATATATTTT.